This note documents a single T cell receptor (beta chain) sequence. Its antigen is unidentified. The data were obtained in a study of T cell repertoires in cytomegalovirus infection. In TCRdb, the reads were re-called with MiXCR into one record per CDR3 protein. The data contain more than 250,000 distinct CDR3 sequences, 20% to 25% of them singletons. The CDR3 is 16 amino acids. With V trimmed by 2 bases and J by 11 bases, 15 bases remained unmatched. The germline V gene has CDR1 SGHTA and CDR2 FQGTGA. Source: cultured PBMCs, taken from culture after CMV antigen stimulation. The sequence came from a human donor in good health (CMV status not recorded). Some clones in this sample may be carry-over from other donors' samples. The rearrangement joins TRBV7-3 to TRBJ1-1; the match to TRBD1 covers 9 bases. The chain's CDR3 is CASSLASLRDRAKAFF. The CDR3 coding sequence is TGTGCCAGCAGCTTAGCCTCACTCCGGGACAGGGCAAAGGCTTTCTTT.